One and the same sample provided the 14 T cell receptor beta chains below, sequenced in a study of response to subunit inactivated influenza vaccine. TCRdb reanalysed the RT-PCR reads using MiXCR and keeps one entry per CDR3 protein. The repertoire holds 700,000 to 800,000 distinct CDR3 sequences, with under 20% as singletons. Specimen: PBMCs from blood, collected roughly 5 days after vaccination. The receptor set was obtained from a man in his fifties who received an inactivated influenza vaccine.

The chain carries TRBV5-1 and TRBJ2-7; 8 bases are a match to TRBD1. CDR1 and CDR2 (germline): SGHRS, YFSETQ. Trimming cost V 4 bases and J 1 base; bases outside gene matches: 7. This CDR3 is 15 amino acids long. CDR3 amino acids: CASSRDRTVSYEQYF. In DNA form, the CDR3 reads TGCGCCAGCAGCCGGGACAGGACCGTTTCCTACGAGCAGTACTTC.

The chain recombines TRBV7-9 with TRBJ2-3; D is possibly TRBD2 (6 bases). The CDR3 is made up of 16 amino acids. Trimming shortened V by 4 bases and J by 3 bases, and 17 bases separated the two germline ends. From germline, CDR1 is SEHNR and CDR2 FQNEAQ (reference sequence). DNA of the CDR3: TGTGCCAGCAGCTCTAGCCTGGGCGGGATTACAGATACGCAGTATTTT. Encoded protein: CASSSSLGGITDTQYF.

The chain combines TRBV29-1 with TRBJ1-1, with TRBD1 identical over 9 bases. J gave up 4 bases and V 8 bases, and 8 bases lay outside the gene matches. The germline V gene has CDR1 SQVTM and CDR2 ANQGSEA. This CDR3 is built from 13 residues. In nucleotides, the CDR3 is TGCAGCCTTGGCGGGGACAGGGCCACTGAAGCTTTCTTT. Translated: CSLGGDRATEAFF.

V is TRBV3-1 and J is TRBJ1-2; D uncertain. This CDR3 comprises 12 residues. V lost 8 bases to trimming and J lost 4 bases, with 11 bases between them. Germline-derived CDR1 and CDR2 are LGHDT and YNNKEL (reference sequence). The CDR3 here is CASGDVGYGYTF. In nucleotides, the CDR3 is TGTGCCAGCGGGGATGTGGGCTATGGCTACACCTTC.

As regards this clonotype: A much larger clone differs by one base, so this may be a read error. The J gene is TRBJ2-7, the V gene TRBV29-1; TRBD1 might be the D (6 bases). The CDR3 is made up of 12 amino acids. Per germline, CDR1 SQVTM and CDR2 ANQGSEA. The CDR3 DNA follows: TGCAGCGTTGGGGACACCATCTACGAGCACTACTTC. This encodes CSVGDTIYEHYF.

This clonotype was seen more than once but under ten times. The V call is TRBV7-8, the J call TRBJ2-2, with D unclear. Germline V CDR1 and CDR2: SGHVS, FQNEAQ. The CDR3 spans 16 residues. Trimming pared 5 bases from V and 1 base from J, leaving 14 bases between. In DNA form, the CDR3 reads TGTGCCAGCAGCGCTGCTGGATTTGTGAACACCGGGGAGCTGTTTTTT. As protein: CASSAAGFVNTGELFF. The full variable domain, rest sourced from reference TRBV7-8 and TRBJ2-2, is GAGVSQSPRYKVAKRGQDVALRCDPISGHVSLFWYQQALGQGPEFLTYFQNEAQLDKSGLPSDRFFAERPEGSVSTLKIQRTQQEDSAVYLCASSAAGFVNTGELFFGEGSRLTVL.

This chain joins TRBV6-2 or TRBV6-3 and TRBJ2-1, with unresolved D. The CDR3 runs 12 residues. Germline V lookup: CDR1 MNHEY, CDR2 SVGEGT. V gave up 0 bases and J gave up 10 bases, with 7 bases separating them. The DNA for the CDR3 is TGTGCCAGCAGTTACTCGATCATAGAGCAGTTCTTC. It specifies CASSYSIIEQFF.

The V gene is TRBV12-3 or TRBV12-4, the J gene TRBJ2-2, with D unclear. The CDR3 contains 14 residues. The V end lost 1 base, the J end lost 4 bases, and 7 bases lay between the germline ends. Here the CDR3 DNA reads TGTGCCAGCAGTTTAGAACTTTTCACCGGGGAGCTGTTTTTT. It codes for CASSLELFTGELFF.

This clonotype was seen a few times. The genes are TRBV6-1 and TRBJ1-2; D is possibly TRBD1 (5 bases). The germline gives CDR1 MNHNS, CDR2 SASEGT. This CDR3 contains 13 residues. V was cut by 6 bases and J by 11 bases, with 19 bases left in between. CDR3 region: CASRLGPGRGYTF. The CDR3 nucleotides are TGTGCCAGCAGGCTGGGGCCTGGACGTGGATACACCTTC.

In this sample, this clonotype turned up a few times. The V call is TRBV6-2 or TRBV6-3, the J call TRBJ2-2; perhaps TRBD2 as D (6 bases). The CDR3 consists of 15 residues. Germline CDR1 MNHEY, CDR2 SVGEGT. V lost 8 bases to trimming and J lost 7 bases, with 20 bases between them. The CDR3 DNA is TGTGCCAGCGCCGGGGCATGGAGGGAAATCGGGGAGCTGTTTTTT. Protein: CASAGAWREIGELFF.

The chain's CDR3 is CASKGTGLNQPQHF. The CDR3, as DNA: TGTGCCAGCAAAGGGACAGGGTTGAACCAGCCCCAGCATTTT. This sequence joins TRBV27 and TRBJ1-5; 9 positions match TRBD1. The CDR3 extends over 14 amino acids. In germline, CDR1 is MNHEY, CDR2 SMNVEV (reference sequence). V shed 7 bases and J 7 bases; nucleotides not matched to a gene: 8.

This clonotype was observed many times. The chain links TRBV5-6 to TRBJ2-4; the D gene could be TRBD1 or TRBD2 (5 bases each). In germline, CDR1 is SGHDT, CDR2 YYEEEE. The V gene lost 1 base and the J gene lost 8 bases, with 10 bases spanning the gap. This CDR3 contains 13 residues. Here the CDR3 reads CASSLRGLDIQYF. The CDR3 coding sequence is TGTGCCAGCAGCTTGCGGGGCCTGGACATTCAGTACTTC.

For the CDR3, the DNA is TGTGCCAGCAGCGGGGTCCCCGGGACAGGGTCAGCCGAGCAGTACTTC. Its protein product is CASSGVPGTGSAEQYF. This chain links TRBV7-9 with TRBJ2-7; 9 nucleotides line up with TRBD1. Germline V gene data show CDR1 as SEHNR and CDR2 as FQNEAQ (reference sequence). The CDR3 totals 16 residues. With 5 bases clipped from V and 6 bases from J, the junction kept 14 bases outside the gene matches.

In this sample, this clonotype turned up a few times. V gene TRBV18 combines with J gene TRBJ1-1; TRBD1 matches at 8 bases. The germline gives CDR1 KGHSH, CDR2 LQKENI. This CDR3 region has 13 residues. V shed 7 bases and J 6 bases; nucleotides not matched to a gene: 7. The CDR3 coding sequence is TGTGCCAGCTTGCTACAGGGGGGTGCTGAAGCTTTCTTT. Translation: CASLLQGGAEAFF.